Given below is one T cell receptor (beta chain) in context. This receptor's antigen is unknown. Base qualities are not recorded, but no much larger clone differs from it by a single base. CDR1 and CDR2 are drawn from the germline V gene (reference sequence): SGHKS, YYEKEE. V and J are truncated by 0 bases and 4 bases respectively, leaving an intervening sequence of 7 bases. Inclusive of the bounding cysteine and phenylalanine, the CDR3 is 13 residues long. This entry keeps only the CDR3 DNA: 39 bases, framed from base 1. Collaborating institutions collected whole blood in K2EDTA tubes following their own protocols. Collaborator samples were shipped for TCRbeta analysis as frozen whole blood, isolated PBMCs, or DNA extracted from either sample type. This sample is part of a study of blood T cell repertoires in COVID-19 (dated by TCRdb to about 2020). Background for the entire study: The collaborator samples originated in the United States, Italy and Spain and spanned the acute and convalescent phases of COVID-19. The repertoires were made available in a free public database intended to serve as a resource for research on the immune response to SARS-CoV-2. The samples were drawn from two sources: the first 160 participants of the ongoing ImmuneRACE study, and over 1,000 subjects contributed by 6 global collaborators. The prospective study material was composed of cDNA or gDNA derived from T cells, B-cell-depleted T cells, or PBMCs. Sample metadata almost always included a de-identified subject ID, COVID-19 status, age in years and sex. Deeply sampled blood TCRbeta repertoires from subjects exposed to, actively infected with, or recovered from COVID-19 were included in the dataset. Where available, HLA class I and class II types were taken from metadata supplied by the sample provider and were not determined by assay-based typing. Study-level results and caveats: The quantity of clinical and demographic metadata differed by source and by participant and was supplied without curation.

TCRbeta CDR3 regions were amplified from genomic DNA by means of the immunoSEQ Assay, a bias-controlled multiplex PCR. The original pipeline was this. Nucleated cell counts per sample were estimated from amplification of reference gene primers within the assay. To quantify the absolute abundance of each unique TCRbeta CDR3 rearrangement, sequence reads were collapsed and filtered. Productive Simpson clonality was computed per sample as the square root of Simpson's diversity index over productive rearrangements. Imported from immuneACCESS, the table was reduced by TCRdb to in-frame sequences with V and J called. These copies leave out some clones; in studies compared against another copy, an unresolved V gene accounts for under half, and the cause of the remainder is not known. D and trimming were read from the DNA, whereas the V and J calls and clone size are those reported in that table. The sample table contains about 380,000 clones; only one count was recorded for roughly 86% of them. The ten largest clonotypes hold about 1% of the sample.

The origin of this receptor is a human donor with acute or convalescent COVID-19. The donor label of this sample is uncertain. Sequenced input: peripheral blood. Here the chain combines TRBV5-5 and TRBJ1-2; the D gene is not confidently resolved. The bases read TGTGCCAGCAGCTTGGCCACAGCCTATGGCTACACCTTC. Its product reads: CASSLATAYGYTF.